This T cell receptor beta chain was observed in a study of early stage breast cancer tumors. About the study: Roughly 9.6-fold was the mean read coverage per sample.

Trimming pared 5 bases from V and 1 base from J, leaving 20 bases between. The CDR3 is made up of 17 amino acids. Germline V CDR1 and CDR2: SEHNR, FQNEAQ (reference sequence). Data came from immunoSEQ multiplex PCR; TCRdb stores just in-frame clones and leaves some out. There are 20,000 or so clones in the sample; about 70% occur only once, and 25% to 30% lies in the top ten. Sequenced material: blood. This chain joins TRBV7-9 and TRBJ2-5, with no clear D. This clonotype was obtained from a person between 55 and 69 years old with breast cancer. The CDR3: CASSQTRYTNIQETQYF. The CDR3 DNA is TGTGCCAGCAGCCAGACACGTTATACGAATATCCAAGAGACCCAGTACTTC.